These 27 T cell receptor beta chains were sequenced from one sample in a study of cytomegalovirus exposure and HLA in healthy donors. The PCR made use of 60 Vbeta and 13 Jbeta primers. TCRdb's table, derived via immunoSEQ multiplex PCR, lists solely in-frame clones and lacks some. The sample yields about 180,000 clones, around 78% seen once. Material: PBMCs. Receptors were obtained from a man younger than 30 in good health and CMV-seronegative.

CDR3 protein: CASAGGGSGETQYF. The CDR3, as DNA: TGTGCCAGCGCCGGCGGGGGATCCGGGGAGACCCAGTACTTC. This sequence joins TRBV6-5 and TRBJ2-5, with 7 nucleotides matching TRBD2. This CDR3 comprises 14 residues. V was clipped by 8 bases and J by 5 bases; unmatched bases: 11. The V gene's germline CDR1 is MNHEY and CDR2 SVGAGI.

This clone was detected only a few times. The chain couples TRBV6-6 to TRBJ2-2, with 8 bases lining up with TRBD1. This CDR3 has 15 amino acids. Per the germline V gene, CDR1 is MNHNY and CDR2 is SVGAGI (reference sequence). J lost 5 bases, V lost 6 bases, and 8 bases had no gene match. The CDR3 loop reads CASRSGQVGTGELFF. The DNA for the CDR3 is TGTGCCAGCAGATCGGGACAGGTGGGGACCGGGGAGCTGTTTTTT.

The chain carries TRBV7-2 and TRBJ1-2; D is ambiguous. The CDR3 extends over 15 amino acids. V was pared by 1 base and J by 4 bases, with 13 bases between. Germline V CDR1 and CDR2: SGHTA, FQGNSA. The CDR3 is CASSLDAGRPYGYTF. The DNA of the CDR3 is TGTGCCAGCAGCTTAGATGCGGGGAGGCCCTATGGCTACACCTTC.

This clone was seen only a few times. The DNA for the CDR3 is TGCGCCAGCAGCCAGATGCTGGACAGGTCCAATTCACCCCTCCACTTT. It yields the protein CASSQMLDRSNSPLHF. V is TRBV4-1 and J is TRBJ1-6; 7 bases align to TRBD1. CDR3 length: 16 residues. The V gene's germline CDR1 is MGHRA and CDR2 YSYEKL. Trimming removed 3 bases from V and 7 bases from J; junction bases left unmatched: 9.

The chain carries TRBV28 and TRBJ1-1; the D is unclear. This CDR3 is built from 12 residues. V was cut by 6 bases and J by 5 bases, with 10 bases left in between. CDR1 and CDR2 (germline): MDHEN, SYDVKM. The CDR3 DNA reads TGTGCCAGCAGGACCACAGTGACTGAAGCTTTCTTT. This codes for CASRTTVTEAFF.

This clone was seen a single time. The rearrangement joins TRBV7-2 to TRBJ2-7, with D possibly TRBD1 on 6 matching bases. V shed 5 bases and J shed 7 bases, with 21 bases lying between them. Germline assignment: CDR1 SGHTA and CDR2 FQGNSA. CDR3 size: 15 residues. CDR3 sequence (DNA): TGTGCCAGCAGCCAACGACCCAACAGGGCCCAAGAGCAGTACTTC. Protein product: CASSQRPNRAQEQYF.

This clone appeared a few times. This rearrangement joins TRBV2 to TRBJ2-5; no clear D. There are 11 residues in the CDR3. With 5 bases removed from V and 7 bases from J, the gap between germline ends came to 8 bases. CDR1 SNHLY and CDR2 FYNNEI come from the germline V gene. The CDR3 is CASSTSATQYF. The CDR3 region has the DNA TGTGCCAGCAGTACAAGCGCGACCCAGTACTTC.

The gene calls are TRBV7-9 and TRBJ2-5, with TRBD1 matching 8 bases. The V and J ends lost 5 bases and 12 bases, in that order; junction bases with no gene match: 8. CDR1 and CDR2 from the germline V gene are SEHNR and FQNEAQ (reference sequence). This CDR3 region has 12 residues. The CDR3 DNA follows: TGTGCCAGCAGCCCAGGACAGGGAAGGAAGTACTTC. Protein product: CASSPGQGRKYF.

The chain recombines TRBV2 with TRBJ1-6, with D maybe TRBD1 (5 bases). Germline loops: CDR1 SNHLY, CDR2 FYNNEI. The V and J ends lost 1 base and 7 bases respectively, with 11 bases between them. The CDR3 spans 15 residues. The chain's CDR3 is CASSEVPGLNSPLHF. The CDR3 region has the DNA TGTGCCAGCAGTGAAGTTCCGGGACTGAATTCACCCCTCCACTTT.

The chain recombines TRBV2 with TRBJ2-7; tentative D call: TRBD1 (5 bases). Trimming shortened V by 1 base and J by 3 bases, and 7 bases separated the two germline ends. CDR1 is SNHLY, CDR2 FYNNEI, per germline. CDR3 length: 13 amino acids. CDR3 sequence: CASSEGGIYEQYF. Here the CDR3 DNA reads TGTGCCAGCAGTGAAGGGGGCATCTACGAGCAGTACTTC.

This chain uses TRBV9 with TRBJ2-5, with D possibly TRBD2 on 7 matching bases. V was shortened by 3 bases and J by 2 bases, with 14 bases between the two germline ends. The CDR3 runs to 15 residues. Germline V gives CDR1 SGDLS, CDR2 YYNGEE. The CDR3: CASSGLRGGQETQYF. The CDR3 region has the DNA TGTGCCAGCAGCGGCCTTAGGGGGGGGCAAGAGACCCAGTACTTC.

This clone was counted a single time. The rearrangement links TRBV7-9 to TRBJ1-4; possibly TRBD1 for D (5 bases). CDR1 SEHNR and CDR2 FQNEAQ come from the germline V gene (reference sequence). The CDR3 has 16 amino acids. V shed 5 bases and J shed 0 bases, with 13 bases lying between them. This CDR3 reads CASSPGLRPTNEKLFF. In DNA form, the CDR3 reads TGTGCCAGCAGCCCGGGACTCAGACCAACTAATGAAAAACTGTTTTTT. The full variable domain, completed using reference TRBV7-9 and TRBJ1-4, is DTGVSQNPRHKITKRGQNVTFRCDPISEHNRLYWYRQTLGQGPEFLTYFQNEAQLEKSRLLSDRFSAERPKGSFSTLEIQRTEQGDSAMYLCASSPGLRPTNEKLFFGSGTQLSVL.

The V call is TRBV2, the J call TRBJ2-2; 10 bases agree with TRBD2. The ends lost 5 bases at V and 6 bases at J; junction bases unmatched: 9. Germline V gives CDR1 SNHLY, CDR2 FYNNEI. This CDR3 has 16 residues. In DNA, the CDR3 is TGTGCCAGCAGTAGGGTGAGCGGGAGGGGCGCCGGGGAGCTGTTTTTT. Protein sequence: CASSRVSGRGAGELFF.

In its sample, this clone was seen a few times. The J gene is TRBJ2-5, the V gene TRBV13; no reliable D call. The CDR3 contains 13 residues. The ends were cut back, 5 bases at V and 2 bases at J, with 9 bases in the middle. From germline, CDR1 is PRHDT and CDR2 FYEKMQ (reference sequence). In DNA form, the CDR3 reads TGTGCCAGCAGCGCCAACTTGCAAGAGACCCAGTACTTC. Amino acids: CASSANLQETQYF.

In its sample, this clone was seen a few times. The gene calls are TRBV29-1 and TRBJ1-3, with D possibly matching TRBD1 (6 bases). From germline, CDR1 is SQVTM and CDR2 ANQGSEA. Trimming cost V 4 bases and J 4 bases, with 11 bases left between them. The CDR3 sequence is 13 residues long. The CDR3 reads CSVAGALGNTIYF. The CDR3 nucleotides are TGCAGCGTTGCAGGGGCCCTCGGAAACACCATATATTTT. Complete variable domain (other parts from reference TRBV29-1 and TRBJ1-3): SAVISQKPSRDICQRGTSLTIQCQVDSQVTMMFWYRQQPGQSLTLIATANQGSEATYESGFVIDKFPISRPNLTFSTLTVSNMSPEDSSIYLCSVAGALGNTIYFGEGSWLTVV.

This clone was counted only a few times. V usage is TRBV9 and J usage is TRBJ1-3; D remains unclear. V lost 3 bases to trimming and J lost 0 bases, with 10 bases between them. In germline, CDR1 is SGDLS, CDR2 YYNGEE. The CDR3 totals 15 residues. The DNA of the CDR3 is TGTGCCAGCAGCGAGGACTCCATCTCTGGAAACACCATATATTTT. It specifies CASSEDSISGNTIYF.

The DNA of the CDR3 is TGTGCCAGCAGCGTAGCAAGTAGCTCCTACGAGCAGTACTTC. Protein product: CASSVASSSYEQYF. The V call is TRBV9, the J call TRBJ2-7; no definite D call. The CDR3 totals 14 residues. The germline V gene has CDR1 SGDLS and CDR2 YYNGEE. V was cut by 0 bases and J by 0 bases, with 7 bases left in between.

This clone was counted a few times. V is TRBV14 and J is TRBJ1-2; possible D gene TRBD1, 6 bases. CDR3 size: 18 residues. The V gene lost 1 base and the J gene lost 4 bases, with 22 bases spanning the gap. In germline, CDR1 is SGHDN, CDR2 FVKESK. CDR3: CASSQAWRSGGTLYGYTF. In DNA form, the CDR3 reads TGTGCCAGCAGCCAAGCCTGGAGGAGTGGGGGCACCCTCTATGGCTACACCTTC.

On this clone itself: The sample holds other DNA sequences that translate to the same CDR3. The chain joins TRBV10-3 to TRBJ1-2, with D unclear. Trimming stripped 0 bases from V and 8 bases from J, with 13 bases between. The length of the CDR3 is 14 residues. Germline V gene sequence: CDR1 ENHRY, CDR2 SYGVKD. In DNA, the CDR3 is TGTGCCATCAGTGAGTCGACGGGAGGGTACGGCTACACCTTC. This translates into CAISESTGGYGYTF.

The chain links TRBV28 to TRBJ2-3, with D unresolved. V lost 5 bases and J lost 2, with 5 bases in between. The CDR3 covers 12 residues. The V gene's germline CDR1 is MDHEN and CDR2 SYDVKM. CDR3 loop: CASSPITDTQYF. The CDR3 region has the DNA TGTGCCAGCAGTCCTATCACAGATACGCAGTATTTT.

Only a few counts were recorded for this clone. This CDR3 is CSASTGIREKLFF. The CDR3 region has the DNA TGCAGCGCATCGACAGGGATCCGGGAAAAACTGTTTTTT. The V gene is TRBV29-1, the J gene TRBJ1-4; 7 positions agree with TRBD1. V shed 7 bases and J 8 bases; nucleotides not matched to a gene: 10. The CDR3 sequence is 13 residues long. Germline CDR1 SQVTM, CDR2 ANQGSEA.

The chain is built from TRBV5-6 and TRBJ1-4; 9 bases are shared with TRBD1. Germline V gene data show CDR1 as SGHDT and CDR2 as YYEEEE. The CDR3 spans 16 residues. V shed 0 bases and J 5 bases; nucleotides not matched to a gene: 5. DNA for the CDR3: TGTGCCAGCAGCTTGGGGGACAGGGAGGAAAATGAAAAACTGTTTTTT. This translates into CASSLGDREENEKLFF.

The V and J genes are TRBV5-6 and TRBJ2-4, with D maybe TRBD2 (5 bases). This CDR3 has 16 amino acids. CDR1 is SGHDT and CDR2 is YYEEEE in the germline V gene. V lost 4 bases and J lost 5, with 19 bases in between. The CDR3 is CASSPGFGVIENIQYF. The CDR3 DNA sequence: TGTGCCAGCAGCCCGGGGTTCGGGGTCATCGAAAACATTCAGTACTTC.

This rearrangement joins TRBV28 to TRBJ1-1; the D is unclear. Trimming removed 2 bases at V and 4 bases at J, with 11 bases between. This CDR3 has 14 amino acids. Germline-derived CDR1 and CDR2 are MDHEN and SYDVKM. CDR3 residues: CASSLPLRVTEAFF. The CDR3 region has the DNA TGTGCCAGCAGTTTACCCTTACGGGTCACTGAAGCTTTCTTT.

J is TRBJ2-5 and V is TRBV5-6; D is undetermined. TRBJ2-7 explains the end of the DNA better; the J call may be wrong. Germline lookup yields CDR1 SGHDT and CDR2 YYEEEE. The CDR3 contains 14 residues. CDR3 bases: TGTGCCAGCAGCCCCGGAGCCGCCTCCTACGAGCAGTACTTC. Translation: CASSPGAASYEQYF.

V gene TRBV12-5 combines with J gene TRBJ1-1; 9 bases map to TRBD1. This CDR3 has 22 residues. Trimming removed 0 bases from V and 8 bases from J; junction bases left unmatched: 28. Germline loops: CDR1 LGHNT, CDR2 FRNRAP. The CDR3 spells CASGLVKDRGLPNPGGGSEAFF. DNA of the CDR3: TGTGCTAGTGGTTTGGTGAAGGACAGGGGTCTCCCGAACCCGGGCGGGGGGTCCGAAGCTTTCTTT.

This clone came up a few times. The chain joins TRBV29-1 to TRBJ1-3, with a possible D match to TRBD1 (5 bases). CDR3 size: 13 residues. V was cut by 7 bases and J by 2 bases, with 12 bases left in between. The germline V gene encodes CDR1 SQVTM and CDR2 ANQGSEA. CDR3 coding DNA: TGCAGCGGGAGGGGCGACACTGGAAACACCATATATTTT. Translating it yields CSGRGDTGNTIYF.